A single sample gave rise to the 3 T cell receptor beta chains below, sequenced in a study of T-cell memory formation after mild COVID-19. TCRdb called the 5' RACE reads again in MiXCR, with one record for every CDR3 protein. The sample has 550,000 to 600,000 distinct CDR3 sequences, roughly 17% seen once. The sequencing sample was made of PBMCs or a T cell subset sorted from them (not recorded which). These receptors were obtained from an adult woman who had mild COVID-19 (a few samples of this study predate the infection). Cell type and time point are not known.

This clonotype came up once. The V gene is TRBV19, the J gene TRBJ2-3; the match to TRBD2 covers 9 bases. Germline CDR1 and CDR2: LNHDA and SQIVND (reference sequence). CDR3 size: 16 residues. Trimming at V came to 7 bases and at J to 3 bases, leaving 11 bases not matched to a gene. CDR3 DNA: TGTGCCAGTACAGGGGGTAGCGGGAGTAGTACAGATACGCAGTATTTT. Its translation is CASTGGSGSSTDTQYF.

The chain is built from TRBV4-2 and TRBJ2-1; 11 positions agree with TRBD2. The CDR3 length is 17 residues. J lost 7 bases, V lost 3 bases, and 11 bases had no gene match. Looked up from germline, CDR1 is LGHNA and CDR2 is YNFKEQ. CDR3 loop: CASSQGLGLAGSNEQFF. The CDR3 DNA sequence: TGTGCCAGCAGCCAGGGTTTAGGACTAGCGGGCTCTAATGAGCAGTTCTTC.

In this sample, this clonotype turned up a few times. The CDR3 sequence is CAAKPPGQGSGELFF. The CDR3 DNA follows: TGTGCCGCCAAACCACCGGGACAGGGTTCCGGGGAGCTGTTTTTT. The chain couples TRBV6-1 to TRBJ2-2, with 9 bases aligning to TRBD1. J lost 6 bases, V lost 11 bases, and 13 bases had no gene match. Germline assignment: CDR1 MNHNS and CDR2 SASEGT. The CDR3 loop spans 15 amino acids.